This T cell receptor (beta chain) is from a study of OX40 agonist ivuxolimab in advanced cancers. Study at large: The study treated patients with ivuxolimab, an agonistic anti-OX40 (CD134) antibody.

The V and J ends lost 5 bases and 1 base, in that order; junction bases with no gene match: 6. The CDR3 loop spans 16 amino acids. The germline gives CDR1 SGHTA, CDR2 FQGNSA. Whole-study findings and limits: Researchers did not determine the expanded peripheral T cells' antigen specificity.

Data came from immunoSEQ multiplex PCR; TCRdb stores just in-frame clones and leaves some out. Here the sample spans 53,000 or so clones, about 94% being singletons. To note about this clone: The antigen remains undetermined.

This chain uses TRBV7-2 with TRBJ2-7; TRBD2 aligns across 12 bases. The sequence was obtained from an adult with an advanced solid tumor such as melanoma, head and neck, liver or kidney cancer. The material sequenced was CD4+ or CD8+ T cells sorted from blood, taken in a trial of the OX40 agonist ivuxolimab. CDR3 sequence: CASSTDGLAGSYEQYF. CDR3 nucleotides: TGTGCCAGCAGCACCGACGGACTAGCGGGATCCTACGAGCAGTACTTC.